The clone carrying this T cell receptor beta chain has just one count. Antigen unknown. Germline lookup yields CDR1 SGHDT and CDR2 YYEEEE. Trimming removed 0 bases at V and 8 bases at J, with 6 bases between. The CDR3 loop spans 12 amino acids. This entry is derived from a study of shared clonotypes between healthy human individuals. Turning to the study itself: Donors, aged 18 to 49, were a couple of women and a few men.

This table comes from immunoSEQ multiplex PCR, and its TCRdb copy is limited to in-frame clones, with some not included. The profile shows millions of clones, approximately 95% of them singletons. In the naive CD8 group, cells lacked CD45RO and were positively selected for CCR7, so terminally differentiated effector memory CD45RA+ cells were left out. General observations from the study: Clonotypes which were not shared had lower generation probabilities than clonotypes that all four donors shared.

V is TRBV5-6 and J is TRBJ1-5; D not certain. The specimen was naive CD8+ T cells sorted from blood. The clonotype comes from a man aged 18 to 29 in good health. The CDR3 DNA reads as TGTGCCAGCAGCTTGGGAAGCAAGCCCCAGCATTTT. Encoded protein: CASSLGSKPQHF.